This entry is about one TCR beta chain. The antigen remains unidentified. Donors were Caucasian adults residing in Nashville, Tennessee, USA. This sample is part of a study of shared clonotypes between healthy human individuals. Overall study findings and caveats: Rarefaction indicated that sorted-subset sequencing remained incomplete although depth was large. Relative to clonotypes present in all four donors, those not shared had lower generation probabilities.

V was clipped by 1 base and J by 8 bases, with 9 bases between them. The V gene's germline CDR1 is KGHSH and CDR2 LQKENI. CDR3 length: 13 residues. The table came from immunoSEQ multiplex PCR; TCRdb's copy has only in-frame clones and leaves some out. The sample has nearly 750,000 clones; roughly 72% are singletons. The chain uses TRBV18 and TRBJ2-1; D is perhaps TRBD1 or TRBD2 (5 bases each). The sequence derives from a woman between 25 and 40 years old in good health. Source material: memory CD4+ T cells sorted from blood. The subset here: CD45RA-negative fraction. CDR3 protein: CASSPRGPDEQFF. The CDR3 coding sequence is TGTGCCAGCTCACCACGGGGACCCGATGAGCAGTTCTTC.